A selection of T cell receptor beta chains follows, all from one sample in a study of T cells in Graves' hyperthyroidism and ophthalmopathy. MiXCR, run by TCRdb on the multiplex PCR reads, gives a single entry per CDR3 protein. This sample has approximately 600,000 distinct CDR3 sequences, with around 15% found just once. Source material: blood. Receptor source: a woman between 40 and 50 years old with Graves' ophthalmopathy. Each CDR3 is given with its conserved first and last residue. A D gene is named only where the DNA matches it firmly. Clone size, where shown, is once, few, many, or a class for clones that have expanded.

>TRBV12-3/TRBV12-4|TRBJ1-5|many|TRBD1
TGTGCCAGCAGTTATCAGAAGTGGACAGGGGAGAATCAGCCCCAGCATTTT
CASSYQKWTGENQPQHF
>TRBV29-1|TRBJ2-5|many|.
TGCAGCGTTGTGTTAGCAAAAGAGACCCAGTACTTC
CSVVLAKETQYF
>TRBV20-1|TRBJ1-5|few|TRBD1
TGCAGTGCTAGAGATCCAAAACAGGGGATGACTCAGCCCCAGCATTTT
CSARDPKQGMTQPQHF
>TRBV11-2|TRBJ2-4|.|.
TGTGCCAGCAGCTTAGAGGGGGGTCCGAACATTCGGTACTTC
CASSLEGGPNIRYF
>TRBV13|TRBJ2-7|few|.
TGTGCCAGCAGCTCCATTGGTTCTGCGGGACTTGGGACTCCCTACGAGCAGTACTTC
CASSSIGSAGLGTPYEQYF
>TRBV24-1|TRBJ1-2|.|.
TGTGCCACCCGAGGGGCCCCTAACTATGGCTACACCTTC
CATRGAPNYGYTF
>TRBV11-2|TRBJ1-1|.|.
TGTGCCAGCAGCTCCTCGAGGGAGCCCAGATGGGACACTGAAGCTTTCTTT
CASSSSREPRWDTEAFF
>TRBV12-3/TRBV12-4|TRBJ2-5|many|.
TGTGCCAGCAGACAGCAAAACCAAGAGACCCAGTACTTC
CASRQQNQETQYF
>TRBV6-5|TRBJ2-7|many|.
TGTGCCAGCAGCTTCGGTAGCGCGATCCAGAACTACGAGCAGTACTTC
CASSFGSAIQNYEQYF
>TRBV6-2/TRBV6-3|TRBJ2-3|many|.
TGTGCCAGCATAGAGGAACTAGGAGCGGCTGGCACAGATACGCAGTATTTT
CASIEELGAAGTDTQYF
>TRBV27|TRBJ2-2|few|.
TGTGCCAGCAGTTTCGGGAGTCCCGGGGAGCTGTTTTTT
CASSFGSPGELFF
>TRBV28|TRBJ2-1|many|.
TGTGCCAGCAGTTTCAGAGGGCTAGGGCATATCAACAATGAGCAGTTCTTC
CASSFRGLGHINNEQFF
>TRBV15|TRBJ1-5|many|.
TGTGCCACCAGCAGCGGCAGGGTCGATAGCAATCAGCCCCAGCATTTT
CATSSGRVDSNQPQHF
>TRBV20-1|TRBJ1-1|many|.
TGCAGTGCTAGTCCCTCCCCCCAGGTTTGGGACACTGAAGCTTTCTTT
CSASPSPQVWDTEAFF
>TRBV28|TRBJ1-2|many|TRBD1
TGTGCCAGCGGGATCGGACAGGGTGACGGGGGCTACACCTTC
CASGIGQGDGGYTF
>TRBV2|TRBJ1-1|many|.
TGTGCCAGCAGAGCAACAGGGCTTGTGAATGAAGCTTTCTTT
CASRATGLVNEAFF
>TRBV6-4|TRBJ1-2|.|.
TGTGCCAGCAGAGACGAATCCGGGACCCCGGCGGACTATGGCTACACCTTC
CASRDESGTPADYGYTF
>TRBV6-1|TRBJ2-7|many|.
TGTGCCAGCAGTGAAAGACAGCCCTACGAGCAGTACTTC
CASSERQPYEQYF
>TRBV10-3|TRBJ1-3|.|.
TGTGCCATCAGGAAGGGGTCTGGAAACACCATATATTTT
CAIRKGSGNTIYF
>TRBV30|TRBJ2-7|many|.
TGTGCCTGGACCGGATCTGGGGACGAGCAGTACTTC
CAWTGSGDEQYF
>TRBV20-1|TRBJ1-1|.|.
TGCAGTGCTAGAGATCTGCGGTCTGAAGCTTTCTTT
CSARDLRSEAFF
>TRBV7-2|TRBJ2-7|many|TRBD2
TGTGCCAGCAGCTTCGCCCTGGCTTCGGGGGGCTACGAGCAGTACTTC
CASSFALASGGYEQYF
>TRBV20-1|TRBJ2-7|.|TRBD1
TGCAGTGCTAGCTCTGGGACAGGGACCTACGAGCAGTACTTC
CSASSGTGTYEQYF
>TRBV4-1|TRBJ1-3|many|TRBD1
TGCGCCAGCAGCCCGATCACACAGACAGGGCTCTCTGGAAGCACCATATATTTT
CASSPITQTGLSGSTIYF
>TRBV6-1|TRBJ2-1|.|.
TGTGCCAGCAGTGAAGACGGGGACGTAAATGAGCAGTTCTTC
CASSEDGDVNEQFF
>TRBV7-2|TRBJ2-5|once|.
TGTGCCAGCAGCTTAGACAGTGGAGGGCAAGAGACCCAGTACTTC
CASSLDSGGQETQYF
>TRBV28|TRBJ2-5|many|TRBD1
TGTGCCAGCAGTTCCTTCGACAGGGGGAAGACCCAGTACTTC
CASSSFDRGKTQYF
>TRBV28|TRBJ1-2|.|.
TGTGCCAGCAGACGGGGCGGGAGGGGGAACTATGGCTACACCTTC
CASRRGGRGNYGYTF
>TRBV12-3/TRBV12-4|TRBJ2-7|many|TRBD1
TGTGCCAGCAGTTTCATAGACAGGGACGAGCAGTACTTC
CASSFIDRDEQYF
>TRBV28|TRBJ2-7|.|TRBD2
TGTGCCAGCAGTTATAGCGGGAGGGCCGATTACGAGCAGTACTTC
CASSYSGRADYEQYF
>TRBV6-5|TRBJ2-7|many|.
TGTGCCAGCAGTTACGGAGGCGAGCAGTACTTC
CASSYGGEQYF
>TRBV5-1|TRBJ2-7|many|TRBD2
TGCGCCAGCAGCTTGGAATGGACTAGCGCGTCCTACGAGCAGTACTTC
CASSLEWTSASYEQYF
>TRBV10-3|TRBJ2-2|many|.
TGTGCCATCAAGTTCGGGACGGATGCGAACACCGGGGAGCTGTTTTTT
CAIKFGTDANTGELFF
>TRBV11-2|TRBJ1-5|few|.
TGTGCCAGCAGCTTAAGTTTACTGGGGGCCTATAGCAATCAGCCCCAGCATTTT
CASSLSLLGAYSNQPQHF
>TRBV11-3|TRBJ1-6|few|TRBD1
TGTGCCAGCAGCCGACAGGGAAGTTCACCCCTCCACTTT
CASSRQGSSPLHF
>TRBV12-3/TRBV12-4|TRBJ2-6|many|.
TGTGCCAGCAGTTTAGGAGGGCGGTCTGGGGCCAACGTCCTGACTTTC
CASSLGGRSGANVLTF
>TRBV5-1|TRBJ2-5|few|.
TGCGCCAGCAGCTTGGCCACAGAGGAGACCCAGTACTTC
CASSLATEETQYF
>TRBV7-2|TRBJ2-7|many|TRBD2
TGTGCCAGCAGTTCTGCCCCTAGCGGTTCCTACGAGCAGTACTTC
CASSSAPSGSYEQYF
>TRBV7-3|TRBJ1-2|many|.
TGTGCCAGCAGCCCCGCTGAGGGGAGCTATGGCTACACCTTC
CASSPAEGSYGYTF
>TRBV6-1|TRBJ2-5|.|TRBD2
TGTGCCAGCAGTGATAGGGAGGGCCAAGAGACCCAGTACTTC
CASSDREGQETQYF